This record looks at one T cell receptor (beta chain) sequence and its context. The clone's antigen remains unknown. No much larger clone exists at a distance of one base, and base qualities are not known. The entry originates in a study of regulatory T cells in long-lasting Graves disease (dated by TCRdb to the early 2020s). General notes on the study: Persistent Graves' disease meant more than 5 years of antithyroid drug treatment with TSH receptor autoantibodies that stayed positive. A total of around 35 samples underwent TCR sequencing: about 13 from persistent and about 20 from newly diagnosed Graves' disease patients. The study was registered as a clinical trial and conducted in China. In the clinical cohort, patients with persistent Graves' disease had used antithyroid drugs for an average of about 10.3 years. Persistent Graves' disease patients were compared with newly diagnosed Graves' disease patients by peripheral blood TCR sequencing and RNA sequencing. General findings and caveats noted by the study authors: Persistent patients shared more public clonotypes among themselves (approximately 2,500) than newly diagnosed patients did (roughly 910). Only peripheral blood was studied, because thyroid tissue, the primary lesion, was inaccessible. Lower TCR Shannon entropy and fewer highly expanded clones were observed in persistent Graves' disease patients than in newly diagnosed patients, which suggested clonal expansion. Sequencing and analysis were limited to the TCR beta chain. TRBV28, TRBJ1-2 and TRBJ2-5 were preferentially used in persistent disease, while TRBV20-1 and TRBJ2-1 were favored in newly diagnosed disease. The authors acknowledged the small sample size as a limitation that may reduce accuracy.

Per the publication, the time point label means: persistent/refractory GD, antithyroid drugs over 5 years with positive TRAb. RNA was extracted from PBMCs in TRIzol for both TCR sequencing and RNA sequencing. The diagnosis of Graves' disease was made according to American Thyroid Association guidelines. Patients were recruited from an endocrinology department in Xi'an, China. Each patient gave around 9.2 milliliters of peripheral blood, collected in an EDTA anticoagulant tube. PBMCs were isolated by Ficoll Paque Plus density gradient separation without further T cell sorting. An Agilent 2100 Bioanalyzer and agarose gel were used to check RNA quality, while a NanoDrop 2000 measured RNA concentration. Receptors were amplified or captured by multiplex PCR. Instrument used: Illumina HiSeq 4000. To build TCR beta libraries, CDR3 regions were amplified by Arm-PCR using iRepertoire HTBI primers. Before sequencing, the PCR products went through gel purification. Concerning the study's data processing: Across samples, roughly 60 TRBV and 15 or so TRBJ segments were identified and used for gene usage analysis of CDR3 amino acid clonotypes. Filtered high-quality paired reads were merged into contigs using COPE and FqMerger. BLAST was used to align contigs to IMGT TRBV, TRBD and TRBJ reference genes, and CDR3 was defined according to IMGT. Clonotypes above 0.1% frequency were classified as highly expanded clones. Repertoire diversity was measured by Shannon entropy, and V-J evenness by the Gini coefficient. Public clonotypes were defined as clonotypes shared by more than one individual. TCRdb trimmed public reads at Q25 via fastp, called clones via MiXCR and kept in-frame beta chains. One record per CDR3 amino acid sequence lists the most common genes and DNA. TCRdb's processing, not the authors', yielded these V and J calls. For this sample the table gives roughly 500,000 distinct CDR3 sequences, of which approximately 22% were detected only once. The ten largest account for around 14% of the sample.

The V end loses 0 bases and the J end loses 5 bases, and a stretch of 15 bases separates them. The germline V gene specifies SGHRS as CDR1 and YFSETQ as CDR2. The CDR3 sequence holds 15 residues, the cysteine and phenylalanine included. Kept here is only the CDR3 DNA, which spans 45 bases and is read in frame from base 1. The starting material was peripheral blood mononuclear cells (PBMCs), obtained when the disease was refractory, from a patient treated with antithyroid drugs. The V gene is TRBV5-1 and the J gene is TRBJ2-7; the D gene cannot be resolved beyond TRBD1 or TRBD2, each matching 6 bases. The clonotype originates from a female donor with Graves disease. The CDR3 region: CASSLDLGGGNEQYF. At the DNA level, the sequence is TGCGCCAGCAGCTTGGATTTGGGGGGCGGGAACGAGCAGTACTTC.